Here is one T cell receptor beta chain with its context. This clone came up many times. Its target antigen remains unknown. The read ends 3 residues shy of where the CDR3 ends; the end is completed using the germline J gene. Trimming removed 5 bases from V and 1 base from J; the gene matches leave 8 bases unexplained. From the cysteine up to the phenylalanine, the CDR3 has a length of 16 residues. Of the CDR3's DNA, 39 bases were read; they are in frame from base 1. This entry belongs to a study of T cell clonality in common variable immunodeficiency (dated by TCRdb to between 2015 and 2017). What the authors observed across the whole study: Even though DNA input was equal, the average per sample came to 65,000 to 100,000 unique sequences for controls compared with around 32,000 for CVID samples. Correlations of repertoire features with clinical complications were constrained by heterogeneity among patients within the CVID cohort. According to the authors, figuring out what caused the increased clonality in CVID would require sequencing the repertoires of T cell subpopulations. Reportedly, TCRbeta sequences from CVID had fewer deletions and N-nucleotide insertions, and highly modified clones with 13 or more V deletions were absent from CVID. TCRbeta clonality was higher in CVID subjects than in healthy controls (t-test p = 0.018), and the increase was most characteristic of about a third of subjects. Healthy controls shared more TCRbeta clones with each other than CVID subjects shared among themselves (p < 0.0001).

Equivalent amounts of genomic DNA from CVID and control samples were used as sequencing input. For every sample, a 60 bp segment covering the rearranged TCRbeta CDR3 region was amplified and then sequenced. The immunoSEQ assay, a bias-corrected multiplex PCR with high-throughput sequencing, was employed for TCRbeta amplification. The source study handled its data this way. Each unique nucleotide sequence was treated as a clone and annotated with V, D and J genes, copy number and frequency. Sequences were labeled productive if in frame, and non-productive if out of frame or containing stop codons. As previously described, clonality was calculated on the basis of Shannon's entropy. Mean CDR3 Kyte-Doolittle hydropathy was derived from the predicted amino acid sequences of productive clones. Scaled V gene usage was hierarchically clustered using Manhattan distance and complete linkage with the R hclust function. To assess clone sharing by CDR3 amino acid sequence, 12 repertoires per group were resampled over 100 rounds. Repertoires were searched for 70 published EBV-specific and a few hundred published CMV-specific TCRbeta sequences. A couple of CVID samples that yielded fewer than 10,000 sequences were excluded from the analysis, so fewer than 45 CVID repertoires were retained. The source is immuneACCESS, and TCRdb retained only in-frame sequences with V and J called. Part of the clones is not carried over; for the studies checked, unresolved V genes explain less than half of this, and the remainder is unexplained. The DNA was the basis for D and trimming; V, J and clone size are from that table. In this sample the table shows 35,000 to 50,000 clones, and no singletons are among them. The biggest ten clones account for 1.3% to 1.5% of the sample.

Most CVID patients and most healthy controls were of Caucasian heritage. Heparinized peripheral whole blood samples of roughly 5 to 8.5 ml were obtained from each donor. Genomic DNA from adults with common variable immune deficiency (CVID) and from healthy adult controls was used for sequencing of TCRbeta CDR3 repertoires. The control group comprised approximately 22 healthy adult volunteers, some 12 female and approximately ten male, aged about 23 to 75 years with a mean age of 34. Diluted blood was subjected to density centrifugation over Hypaque 1077 or Ficoll-Paque for isolation of peripheral blood mononuclear cells. Genomic DNA was extracted from unsorted mononuclear cells by Qiagen column purification or by a centrifugation-based method.

Rearrangement joined TRBV12-3 or TRBV12-4 to TRBJ2-7; 10 middle bases align to TRBD1. This clonotype was sampled from a person between 18 and 69 years old in good health. The sequenced material came from peripheral blood mononuclear cells. The sequenced CDR3 bases are TGTGCCAGCAGTCTCCGGACAGGGGGTACTTCCTACGAG. Its protein is CASSLRTGGTSYE. The full CDR3 protein is CASSLRTGGTSYEQYF.